Listed below are T cell receptor beta chains from one sample, sequenced in a study of shared clonotypes between healthy human individuals. Assay used: immunoSEQ multiplex PCR; TCRdb lists only in-frame clones, some missing. Among roughly 2.2 million clones listed, 93% were seen once. Sequencing was carried out using naive CD4+ T cells from PBMCs. All receptors derive from a man between 18 and 29 years old in good health. Some clones in this sample may be carry-over from other donors' samples. Each CDR3 is given without its conserved first and last residue. Clone size is stated in some rows and not others, as once, few, many or a class when expanded.

v_call: TRBV6-5; clone_size: -; j_call: TRBJ1-1; cdr3_length: 13; cdr3_aa: ASSSTDRSNTEAF
v_call: TRBV5-1; clone_size: -; j_call: TRBJ2-3; cdr3_length: 14; cdr3_aa: ASSPGLAGVLDTQY
v_call: TRBV5-1; clone_size: -; j_call: TRBJ1-1; cdr3_length: 12; cdr3_aa: ASSLEQGVTEAF
v_call: TRBV4-1; clone_size: few; j_call: TRBJ1-4; cdr3_length: 15; cdr3_aa: ASSQDPDSVINEKLF
v_call: TRBV18; clone_size: -; j_call: TRBJ1-2; cdr3_length: 10; cdr3_aa: ASSPSRDGYT
v_call: TRBV29-1; clone_size: once; j_call: TRBJ2-3; cdr3_length: 12; cdr3_aa: SVGARGGEDTQY
v_call: TRBV18; clone_size: few; j_call: TRBJ2-7; cdr3_length: 18; cdr3_aa: ASSPYSSPVGGQEKYEQY
v_call: TRBV5-1; clone_size: -; j_call: TRBJ2-5; cdr3_length: 13; cdr3_aa: ASSDLTGVGETQY
v_call: TRBV6-6; clone_size: -; j_call: TRBJ2-2; cdr3_length: 11; cdr3_aa: ASSYVSGGELF
v_call: TRBV7-3; clone_size: -; j_call: TRBJ2-1; cdr3_length: 12; cdr3_aa: ASSLSPAYNEQF
v_call: TRBV7-9; clone_size: -; j_call: TRBJ1-5; cdr3_length: 13; cdr3_aa: ASSTGTGGDQPQH
v_call: TRBV28; clone_size: -; j_call: TRBJ2-1; cdr3_length: 12; cdr3_aa: ASSLSGITNEQF
v_call: TRBV2; clone_size: once; j_call: TRBJ2-2; cdr3_length: 12; cdr3_aa: ASSQGRNTGELF
v_call: TRBV2; clone_size: -; j_call: TRBJ2-3; cdr3_length: 13; cdr3_aa: ASTPGTSGTDTQY
v_call: TRBV6-1; clone_size: -; j_call: TRBJ2-7; cdr3_length: 10; cdr3_aa: ASSVSRNEQY
v_call: TRBV7-9; clone_size: -; j_call: TRBJ2-1; cdr3_length: 10; cdr3_aa: ASSFSTSEQF
v_call: TRBV11-2; clone_size: -; j_call: TRBJ1-2; cdr3_length: 12; cdr3_aa: ASSRDTLSFGYT
v_call: TRBV7-3; clone_size: -; j_call: TRBJ1-5; cdr3_length: 18; cdr3_aa: ASSLKGIRTGGLINQPQH
v_call: TRBV7-9; clone_size: -; j_call: TRBJ2-3; cdr3_length: 13; cdr3_aa: ASSLEGLAVDTQY
v_call: TRBV7-9; clone_size: -; j_call: TRBJ1-5; cdr3_length: 12; cdr3_aa: ASSLVEGNQPQH
v_call: TRBV15; clone_size: -; j_call: TRBJ1-2; cdr3_length: 12; cdr3_aa: ATSRISSSRGYT
v_call: TRBV5-1; clone_size: -; j_call: TRBJ2-4; cdr3_length: 13; cdr3_aa: ASSWLAGAKNIQY
v_call: TRBV30; clone_size: -; j_call: TRBJ2-1; cdr3_length: 10; cdr3_aa: AWSFSYNEQF
v_call: TRBV7-9; clone_size: -; j_call: TRBJ2-7; cdr3_length: 13; cdr3_aa: ASSLTGTGIVEQY
v_call: TRBV28; clone_size: -; j_call: TRBJ2-6; cdr3_length: 15; cdr3_aa: ASVSGQLFSGANVLT
v_call: TRBV9; clone_size: -; j_call: TRBJ1-3; cdr3_length: 11; cdr3_aa: ASSAVSGNTIY
v_call: TRBV30; clone_size: few; j_call: TRBJ1-1; cdr3_length: 8; cdr3_aa: AGGDTEAF
v_call: TRBV11-2; clone_size: once; j_call: TRBJ2-1; cdr3_length: 13; cdr3_aa: ASSLGIRAGNEQF
v_call: TRBV6-1; clone_size: -; j_call: TRBJ2-4; cdr3_length: 11; cdr3_aa: ASSEGRQRIQY
v_call: TRBV5-1; clone_size: -; j_call: TRBJ2-5; cdr3_length: 11; cdr3_aa: ASSVRYQETQY
v_call: TRBV7-3; clone_size: -; j_call: TRBJ2-1; cdr3_length: 15; cdr3_aa: ASSLMGAWSSYNEQF
v_call: TRBV7-9; clone_size: -; j_call: TRBJ2-5; cdr3_length: 9; cdr3_aa: ASSLLETQY
v_call: TRBV7-9; clone_size: -; j_call: TRBJ2-5; cdr3_length: 11; cdr3_aa: ASRTYSQETQY
v_call: TRBV5-1; clone_size: -; j_call: TRBJ2-7; cdr3_length: 13; cdr3_aa: ASSFQGGLGYEQY
v_call: TRBV4-1; clone_size: -; j_call: TRBJ2-3; cdr3_length: 16; cdr3_aa: ASSRYGGNPTSTDTQY
v_call: TRBV6-6; clone_size: -; j_call: TRBJ2-7; cdr3_length: 11; cdr3_aa: ATSGTSLYEQY
v_call: TRBV28; clone_size: -; j_call: TRBJ1-4; cdr3_length: 13; cdr3_aa: ASSNTGTGDEKLF
v_call: TRBV7-9; clone_size: -; j_call: TRBJ2-7; cdr3_length: 14; cdr3_aa: ASSQPPGTSGYEQY
v_call: TRBV30; clone_size: -; j_call: TRBJ2-5; cdr3_length: 11; cdr3_aa: AWSVPFRETQY
v_call: TRBV28; clone_size: -; j_call: TRBJ2-7; cdr3_length: 9; cdr3_aa: ASSFRYEQY
v_call: TRBV4-1; clone_size: -; j_call: TRBJ1-4; cdr3_length: 13; cdr3_aa: ASRNTRTTNEKLF